These 8 T cell receptor beta chains were all obtained from the same sample, sequenced in a study of blood T cell repertoires in COVID-19. Clones were sequenced by immunoSEQ multiplex PCR, and TCRdb holds only the in-frame ones, with some missing. Among around 400,000 clones listed, 89% were seen once. Sequenced sample: PBMCs or T cells enriched from blood (not recorded which). The receptors originated from a woman younger than 45 who had recovered from COVID-19.

The V call is TRBV4-1, the J call TRBJ2-7; 7 bases match TRBD2. The trim removed 2 bases at V and 0 bases at J, leaving 7 bases unmatched. The CDR3 totals 16 residues. CDR1 and CDR2 from the germline V gene are MGHRA and YSYEKL. The CDR3 is CASSQTEGGLSYEQYF. Written as DNA, the CDR3 is TGCGCCAGCAGCCAAACCGAGGGAGGGCTCTCCTACGAGCAGTACTTC.

The chain combines TRBV7-2 with TRBJ2-7; a weak D match, TRBD1 (6 bases). CDR1 and CDR2 (germline): SGHTA, FQGNSA. The CDR3 extends over 14 amino acids. Trimming removed 3 bases from V and 0 bases from J, with 9 bases in between. Here the CDR3 DNA reads TGTGCCAGCAGCTTTGGGGACACCTCCTACGAGCAGTACTTC. It yields the protein CASSFGDTSYEQYF.

The V call is TRBV5-1, the J call TRBJ2-7; maybe TRBD1 (6 bases). V lost 4 bases, J lost 5 bases, and 13 bases lay in between. Germline loops: CDR1 SGHRS, CDR2 YFSETQ. The CDR3 totals 13 residues. Here the CDR3 DNA reads TGCGCCAGCAGCATGACAGGTTTCAACGAGCAGTACTTC. This translates into CASSMTGFNEQYF.

The chain joins TRBV29-1 to TRBJ2-5; 15 bases align to TRBD2. Trimming cost V 4 bases and J 5 bases; bases outside gene matches: 2. The CDR3 extends over 14 amino acids. Germline V gives CDR1 SQVTM, CDR2 ANQGSEA. CDR3 DNA sequence: TGCAGCGTTGGGACTAGCGGGGGGGTGGAGACCCAGTACTTC. Its protein is CSVGTSGGVETQYF.

V and J are TRBV7-2 and TRBJ1-2; 8 positions match TRBD1. This CDR3 has 13 amino acids. Germline CDR1 and CDR2: SGHTA and FQGNSA. V was clipped by 5 bases and J by 6 bases; unmatched bases: 5. The CDR3 coding sequence is TGTGCCAGCAGCCGGACAGGGAGAGATGGCTACACCTTC. This encodes CASSRTGRDGYTF.

The chain couples TRBV7-9 to TRBJ1-1; TRBD1 agrees at 9 bases. V shed 7 bases, J shed 12 bases, and the junction held 21 bases outside the gene matches. CDR1 is SEHNR and CDR2 is FQNEAQ in the germline V gene (reference sequence). The CDR3 has 16 amino acids. For the CDR3, the DNA is TGTGCCAGCACCAACAGGGGGCGCCTCGAGTCGTTTATTACTTTCTTT. It specifies CASTNRGRLESFITFF. Supplemented by reference TRBV7-9 and TRBJ1-1, the full variable domain reads DTGVSQNPRHKITKRGQNVTFRCDPISEHNRLYWYRQTLGQGPEFLTYFQNEAQLEKSRLLSDRFSAERPKGSFSTLEIQRTEQGDSAMYLCASTNRGRLESFITFFGQGTRLTVV.

The rearrangement uses TRBV20-1 and TRBJ1-1; D gene ambiguous. CDR1 is DFQATT and CDR2 is SNEGSKA in the germline V gene (reference sequence). CDR3 length: 10 residues. The V and J ends lost 3 bases and 10 bases respectively, with 9 bases between them. CDR3 in DNA: TGCAGTGCTAGCGTGCAGCGAGCTTTCTTT. This gives the protein CSASVQRAFF.

The rearrangement links TRBV11-3 to TRBJ2-7, with TRBD2 as a possible D gene (5 bases). From germline, CDR1 is SGHNT and CDR2 YENEEA. The CDR3 contains 14 residues. With 5 bases removed from V and 3 bases from J, the gap between germline ends came to 14 bases. Here the CDR3 DNA reads TGTGCCAGCAGCCCAGGAGGCAGCTTCTACGAGCAGTACTTC. It specifies CASSPGGSFYEQYF.